This entry lists 31 T cell receptor beta chains sequenced from one sample in a study of cytomegalovirus exposure and HLA in healthy donors. Both 60 Vbeta primers and 13 Jbeta primers went into the PCR. The data were produced by immunoSEQ multiplex PCR, yet TCRdb's version contains in-frame clones alone and is incomplete. In the table there are some 110,000 clones, 82% of which are singletons. Sequenced input: PBMCs. These receptor sequences come from a man aged 25 to 40 in good health and CMV-seropositive.

This rearrangement joins TRBV28 to TRBJ1-3; TRBD1 might be the D (5 bases). V dropped 8 bases and J dropped 1 base, with 18 bases sitting between them. The CDR3 has 16 residues. Germline CDR1 and CDR2: MDHEN and SYDVKM. Here the CDR3 reads CASGFQTRGSGNTIYF. The DNA for the CDR3 is TGTGCCAGCGGATTTCAAACTCGGGGGTCTGGAAACACCATATATTTT.

This clone showed up just once. The chain links TRBV14 to TRBJ1-6; no firm D call. The length of the CDR3 is 13 residues. V dropped 1 base and J dropped 10 bases, with 8 bases sitting between them. In germline, CDR1 is SGHDN, CDR2 FVKESK. The CDR3 DNA follows: TGTGCCAGCAGCCAAGGTAGTAGCTCACCCCTCCACTTT. This gives the protein CASSQGSSSPLHF.

This clone came up many times. The sample contains more than one DNA sequence encoding this CDR3. This chain links TRBV5-6 with TRBJ1-1; 9 nucleotides align to TRBD1. Trimming cost V 1 base and J 4 bases; bases outside gene matches: 2. This CDR3 spans 14 amino acids. The V gene's germline CDR1 is SGHDT and CDR2 YYEEEE. The CDR3 loop reads CASSLTGGITEAFF. The CDR3, as DNA: TGTGCCAGCAGCTTGACAGGGGGCATCACTGAAGCTTTCTTT.

V is TRBV11-1 and J is TRBJ2-5; 7 bases map to TRBD1. Germline CDR1 SGHAT, CDR2 FQDESV (reference sequence). The V and J ends lost 5 bases and 11 bases, in that order; junction bases with no gene match: 5. CDR3 length: 11 residues. The CDR3 here is CASSQGVEQYF. The DNA for the CDR3 is TGTGCCAGCAGCCAGGGGGTTGAGCAGTACTTC.

CDR3 in amino acids: CATSIAGAQKEKLFF. The CDR3, as DNA: TGTGCCACCAGCATAGCGGGGGCGCAGAAGGAAAAACTGTTTTTT. The V and J genes are TRBV15 and TRBJ1-4; weak D call: TRBD1 (6 bases). CDR3 length equals 15 residues. V was trimmed by 4 bases and J by 8 bases, leaving 17 bases between them. In germline, CDR1 is LNHNV, CDR2 YYDKDF (reference sequence).

This chain links TRBV7-8 with TRBJ1-1, with a possible D match to TRBD1 (6 bases). This CDR3 has 14 amino acids. Germline assignment: CDR1 SGHVS and CDR2 FQNEAQ. Trimming took 0 bases from V and 8 from J, leaving 13 bases between them. The DNA for the CDR3 is TGTGCCAGCAGCTTAGCGCGACAGGTTCAGGAAGCTTTCTTT. This sequence encodes CASSLARQVQEAFF.

V usage is TRBV19 and J usage is TRBJ2-1; maybe TRBD2 (5 bases). Germline CDR1 and CDR2: LNHDA and SQIVND (reference sequence). CDR3 length equals 14 residues. V was trimmed by 4 bases and J by 12 bases, leaving 19 bases between them. The CDR3 here is CASSKLAGSGRQFF. The CDR3 DNA is TGTGCCAGTAGTAAGTTGGCCGGGTCGGGGAGGCAGTTCTTC.

The chain combines TRBV7-2 with TRBJ2-5, with 8 bases identical to TRBD1. The ends lost 2 bases at V and 5 bases at J; junction bases unmatched: 7. Germline CDR1 and CDR2: SGHTA and FQGNSA. This CDR3 has 15 amino acids. CDR3 protein: CASSLRQGSWETQYF. Here the CDR3 DNA reads TGTGCCAGCAGCTTAAGACAGGGGAGCTGGGAGACCCAGTACTTC.

The chain links TRBV15 to TRBJ2-4; possible D gene TRBD2, 5 bases. The germline V gene has CDR1 LNHNV and CDR2 YYDKDF (reference sequence). The CDR3 has 17 amino acids. Trimming stripped 1 base from V and 3 bases from J, with 16 bases between. The DNA of the CDR3 is TGTGCCACCAGCAGAGGGGGAGCACGGGTAGACAAAAACATTCAGTACTTC. This translates into CATSRGGARVDKNIQYF.

The V gene is TRBV5-6, the J gene TRBJ1-3; D is unresolved. CDR1 is SGHDT and CDR2 is YYEEEE in the germline V gene. This CDR3 spans 13 amino acids. V was cut by 0 bases and J by 9 bases, with 10 bases left in between. CDR3 nucleotides: TGTGCCAGCAGCTTGGAACAGCAGTCCACCATATATTTT. It codes for CASSLEQQSTIYF.

The rearrangement uses TRBV7-2 and TRBJ2-1, with 8 nucleotides matching TRBD2. The length of the CDR3 is 15 residues. Unmatched junction bases numbered 3, after V lost 2 bases and J lost 3 bases. The germline gives CDR1 SGHTA, CDR2 FQGNSA. CDR3 nucleotides: TGTGCCAGCAGCTTATCCAGCGGGGGCTACAATGAGCAGTTCTTC. It specifies CASSLSSGGYNEQFF.

This clone was detected only once. The rearrangement joins TRBV28 to TRBJ2-6; unclear D gene. CDR3 size: 18 residues. Looked up from germline, CDR1 is MDHEN and CDR2 is SYDVKM. With 4 bases removed from V and 1 base from J, the gap between germline ends came to 17 bases. The CDR3 nucleotides are TGTGCCAGCAGTTCGTCTCAGGTTAAGCCGTCTGGGGCCAACGTCCTGACTTTC. It codes for CASSSSQVKPSGANVLTF. Full variable domain (remainder filled in from reference TRBV28 and TRBJ2-6): DVKVTQSSRYLVKRTGEKVFLECVQDMDHENMFWYRQDPGLGLRLIYFSYDVKMKEKGDIPEGYSVSREKKERFSLILESASTNQTSMYLCASSSSQVKPSGANVLTFGAGSRLTVL.

The J gene is TRBJ2-1, the V gene TRBV5-6; 7 nucleotides agree with TRBD1. This CDR3 region has 16 residues. V dropped 2 bases and J dropped 7; count of bases not matched to a gene: 12. The germline CDR1 and CDR2 sequences are SGHDT and YYEEEE. CDR3 DNA sequence: TGTGCCAGCAGCTTACAGGGGTCAGAAGGTCTGAATGAGCAGTTCTTC. Amino acid sequence: CASSLQGSEGLNEQFF. Supplemented by reference TRBV5-6 and TRBJ2-1, the full variable domain reads DAGVTQSPTHLIKTRGQQVTLRCSPKSGHDTVSWYQQALGQGPQFIFQYYEEEERQRGNFPDRFSGHQFPNYSSELNVNALLLGDSALYLCASSLQGSEGLNEQFFGPGTRLTVL.

This rearrangement joins TRBV28 to TRBJ1-6; TRBD1 matches at 7 bases. This CDR3 spans 15 amino acids. CDR1 MDHEN and CDR2 SYDVKM come from the germline V gene. V lost 6 bases and J lost 6; bases outside the gene matches: 8. CDR3 in DNA: TGTGCCAGCAGACGAGGACAGGCCGGTAATTCACCCCTCCACTTT. It is translated as CASRRGQAGNSPLHF.

This rearrangement joins TRBV30 to TRBJ1-1; no reliable D call. This CDR3 is built from 13 residues. Deletions cut 3 bases from V and 0 bases from J, with 8 bases between. Germline-derived CDR1 and CDR2 are GTSNPN and SVGIG (reference sequence). CDR3 amino acids: CAWRPGMNTEAFF. For the CDR3, the DNA is TGTGCCTGGAGACCGGGGATGAACACTGAAGCTTTCTTT. The variable domain in full, with the rest retrieved from reference TRBV30 and TRBJ1-1, is SQTIHQWPATLVQPVGSPLSLECTVEGTSNPNLYWYRQAAGRGLQLLFYSVGIGQISSEVPQNLSASRPQDRQFILSSKKLLLSDSGFYLCAWRPGMNTEAFFGQGTRLTVV.

This clone was seen only a few times. V usage is TRBV5-1 and J usage is TRBJ2-3; D gene unclear. V lost 0 bases to trimming and J lost 2 bases, with 4 bases between them. The CDR3 length is 13 residues. Germline assignment: CDR1 SGHRS and CDR2 YFSETQ. This CDR3 reads CASSLEYTDTQYF. CDR3 DNA sequence: TGCGCCAGCAGCTTGGAATACACAGATACGCAGTATTTT.

J is TRBJ1-1 and V is TRBV15; 8 positions match TRBD1. V gave up 3 bases and J gave up 0 bases; unmatched junction bases: 3. This CDR3 spans 15 amino acids. CDR1 and CDR2 (germline): LNHNV, YYDKDF (reference sequence). CDR3 sequence (DNA): TGTGCCACCAGCAGGGACAGGGCCTTGAACACTGAAGCTTTCTTT. Translation gives CATSRDRALNTEAFF.

The genes are TRBV5-4 and TRBJ2-5; 14 bases agree with TRBD2. CDR3 length equals 17 residues. Germline V gene sequence: CDR1 SGHNT, CDR2 YYREEE (reference sequence). J lost 4 bases, V lost 3 bases, and 8 bases had no gene match. The CDR3: CASSYGTSGSRAETQYF. The CDR3 DNA sequence: TGTGCCAGCAGCTACGGGACTAGCGGGAGTAGGGCAGAGACCCAGTACTTC.

This clone was seen a single time. The chain joins TRBV19 to TRBJ1-5; no clear D. The V and J ends lost 6 bases and 4 bases respectively, with 10 bases between them. Germline CDR1 reads LNHDA; CDR2 reads SQIVND (reference sequence). The CDR3 length is 13 residues. CDR3 residues: CASRLEENQPQHF. CDR3 sequence (DNA): TGTGCCAGTAGGTTGGAGGAGAATCAGCCCCAGCATTTT.

The CDR3 spells CASSLGGGKEKLFF. DNA of the CDR3: TGTGCCAGCAGCTTAGGAGGGGGCAAAGAAAAACTGTTTTTT. The rearrangement joins TRBV7-9 to TRBJ1-4, with TRBD1 matching 7 bases. The CDR3 totals 14 residues. Germline lookup yields CDR1 SEHNR and CDR2 FQNEAQ (reference sequence). The trim removed 1 base at V and 8 bases at J, leaving 4 bases unmatched.

This clone was counted a single time. J is TRBJ1-2 and V is TRBV30; D is unclear. In germline, CDR1 is GTSNPN, CDR2 SVGIG (reference sequence). The V end was cut by 2 bases, the J end by 3 bases, with 10 bases between. This CDR3 region has 13 residues. The CDR3 spells CAWSLWAYYGYTF. CDR3 coding DNA: TGTGCCTGGAGTCTGTGGGCATACTATGGCTACACCTTC.

The chain has TRBV7-2 and TRBJ2-7; 10 bases agree with TRBD1. V lost 5 bases to trimming and J lost 5 bases; unmatched junction nucleotides: 12. CDR3 length: 16 amino acids. The V gene's germline CDR1 is SGHTA and CDR2 FQGNSA. The CDR3 DNA is TGTGCCAGCAGCATGGGGGACAGGGGAAGGGTGGACGAGCAGTACTTC. Its protein is CASSMGDRGRVDEQYF.

V usage is TRBV28 and J usage is TRBJ2-7; TRBD2 agrees at 8 bases. The CDR3 sequence is 14 residues long. V gave up 5 bases and J gave up 9 bases; unmatched junction bases: 12. Germline CDR1 is MDHEN and CDR2 is SYDVKM. The CDR3 reads CASSPTAGVIGQYV. Here the CDR3 DNA reads TGTGCCAGCAGTCCCACAGCGGGAGTCATCGGGCAGTACGTC.

J is TRBJ2-1 and V is TRBV5-1; TRBD2 matches 10 bases. The CDR3 has 18 residues. Looked up from germline, CDR1 is SGHRS and CDR2 is YFSETQ. J gave up 0 bases and V 4 bases, and 10 bases lay outside the gene matches. For the CDR3, the DNA is TGCGCCAGCAGCGCGGGCATACTAGCGGGGCTCTCCTACAATGAGCAGTTCTTC. This codes for CASSAGILAGLSYNEQFF.

The chain joins TRBV6-5 to TRBJ2-3, with a weak D call TRBD1 (5 bases). The germline gives CDR1 MNHEY, CDR2 SVGAGI. The length of the CDR3 is 14 residues. Between the trimmed V and J ends, which lost 2 bases and 3 bases, there was a span of 9 bases. The CDR3 here is CASSYRGSTDTQYF. For the CDR3, the DNA is TGTGCCAGCAGTTACAGGGGTAGTACAGATACGCAGTATTTT.

The CDR3 bases are TGTGCCAGCAGCTTAAAAGGGACAGGGTGGGACGAGCAGTACGTC. This translates into CASSLKGTGWDEQYV. The V call is TRBV13, the J call TRBJ2-7; 9 bases are shared with TRBD1. Trimming took 2 bases from V and 5 from J; bases not matched to a gene: 7. The germline V gene has CDR1 PRHDT and CDR2 FYEKMQ (reference sequence). The CDR3 is made up of 15 amino acids.

V is TRBV4-2 and J is TRBJ2-7; the match to TRBD1 covers 8 bases. There are 15 residues in the CDR3. The germline CDR1 and CDR2 sequences are LGHNA and YNFKEQ. V shed 1 base and J 2 bases; nucleotides not matched to a gene: 4. The CDR3 sequence is CASSQVYRGAYEQYF. The CDR3 DNA reads TGTGCCAGCAGCCAAGTTTACAGGGGGGCCTACGAGCAGTACTTC.

The chain combines TRBV21-1 with TRBJ2-6; the D call TRBD1 from the table was never checked on the DNA. TRBV21-1 represents a pseudogene. The CDR3 length is 19 residues. The CDR3 bases are TGTGCCAGCAGCCTCCGGGACAGGGGACTTTACTCTGGGGCCAACGTCCTGACTTTC. This sequence encodes CASSLRDRGLYSGANVLTF.

The chain combines TRBV11-2 with TRBJ2-2, with TRBD2 identical over 7 bases. Germline CDR1 SGHAT, CDR2 FQNNGV. The V segment lost 0 bases and the J segment 7 bases; nucleotides outside the gene matches: 17. This CDR3 comprises 19 residues. The CDR3 loop is CASSLEYGRESSGGGELFF. The CDR3 DNA reads as TGTGCCAGCAGCTTAGAGTACGGGAGAGAGTCGTCGGGGGGCGGGGAGCTGTTTTTT.

This clone came up a few times. Here the CDR3 DNA reads TGTGCCAGCAGCAAGGGGCGAAGCGGGAGTTGTAAGTTGTACGAGCAGTACGTC. It translates to CASSKGRSGSCKLYEQYV. V usage is TRBV21-1 and J usage is TRBJ2-7; TRBD2, the table's D call, was not compared with the DNA. TRBV21-1 is annotated as a pseudogene. The length of the CDR3 is 18 residues.

This rearrangement joins TRBV18 to TRBJ2-5; tentatively, D is TRBD2 (6 bases). The CDR3 consists of 15 residues. Trimming stripped 4 bases from V and 2 bases from J, with 14 bases between. CDR1 is KGHSH and CDR2 is LQKENI in the germline V gene. As DNA, the CDR3 is TGTGCCAGCTCACGGAACGGGGGAGATCAAGAGACCCAGTACTTC. Its protein product is CASSRNGGDQETQYF.